This T cell receptor (beta chain) originates from a study of regulatory T cells in long-lasting Graves disease. Specified time point: persistent/refractory GD, antithyroid drugs over 5 years with positive TRAb. There was RNA extracted from PBMCs, and the TCR library was made from it. Assembly of TCR beta libraries relied on iRepertoire HTBI primers together with Arm-PCR of CDR3 regions. TCRdb processed the multiplex PCR reads anew with MiXCR; each CDR3 protein has one entry. This table holds about 470,000 distinct CDR3 sequences, roughly a fifth found once. Germline V CDR1 and CDR2: MNHGY, SVAAGI. Trimming pared 3 bases from V and 2 bases from J, leaving 8 bases between. This CDR3 contains 14 residues. Comments on this clonotype: Its antigen is as yet unknown.

Broader study findings: Newly diagnosed disease favored TRBV20-1 and TRBJ2-1 over persistent disease. Public clonotype sharing was higher in persistent than newly diagnosed patients. Because few samples were included, accuracy may have been lower.

This chain joins TRBV6-9 and TRBJ2-4; no clear D gene. The TCR was taken from a female donor with Graves disease. The specimen was peripheral blood mononuclear cells (PBMCs), collected when the disease was refractory, from a patient treated with antithyroid drugs. For the CDR3, the DNA is TGTGCCAGCAGTTACGTGGGATCCAAAAACATTCAGTACTTC. Its protein product is CASSYVGSKNIQYF.